The 20 T cell receptor beta chains listed next were all sequenced from one sample in a study of regulatory T cells in long-lasting Graves disease. Time point denoted: newly diagnosed GD, antithyroid drugs for less than 3 months. PBMC RNA was the source of the TCR library. Both iRepertoire HTBI primers and Arm-PCR of CDR3 regions were used to build the TCR beta libraries. Via MiXCR, TCRdb re-called the multiplex PCR reads, giving one row per CDR3 protein. The sample has approximately 230,000 distinct CDR3 sequences; around 20% are singletons. The sample here was peripheral blood mononuclear cells (PBMCs), taken at new diagnosis, from a patient treated with antithyroid drugs. The receptors stem from a female donor with Graves disease.

The sample holds many counts of this clonotype. This chain connects TRBV19 to TRBJ2-2, with 9 bases that match TRBD1. The CDR3 has 14 residues. V shed 10 bases and J 4 bases; nucleotides not matched to a gene: 7. The germline CDR1 and CDR2 sequences are LNHDA and SQIVND (reference sequence). CDR3 in amino acids: CAIRDRVGTGELFF. The CDR3, as DNA: TGTGCCATCCGGGACAGGGTGGGCACCGGGGAGCTGTTTTTT. Filled out from reference TRBV19 and TRBJ2-2, the complete variable domain reads DGGITQSPKYLFRKEGQNVTLSCEQNLNHDAMYWYRQDPGQGLRLIYYSQIVNDFQKGDIAEGYSVSREKKESFPLTVTSAQKNPTAFYLCAIRDRVGTGELFFGEGSRLTVL.

This clonotype has just a few counts. The chain employs TRBV7-9 and TRBJ2-1, with D tentatively TRBD2 (6 bases). This CDR3 is built from 15 residues. Germline-derived CDR1 and CDR2 are SEHNR and FQNEAQ (reference sequence). V was cut by 4 bases and J by 3 bases, with 13 bases left in between. The DNA for the CDR3 is TGTGCCAGCAGCTCCGCTCCCGGGGGCTACAATGAGCAGTTCTTC. This gives the protein CASSSAPGGYNEQFF.

This clonotype was detected ten times or more. The rearrangement joins TRBV10-3 to TRBJ2-7; no definite D call. Germline V gene sequence: CDR1 ENHRY, CDR2 SYGVKD. The CDR3 consists of 14 residues. V lost 11 bases to trimming and J lost 2 bases, with 19 bases between them. The CDR3 reads CASNPGTETYEQYF. In DNA, the CDR3 is TGTGCCTCCAATCCCGGCACAGAGACCTACGAGCAGTACTTC.

The gene calls are TRBV2 and TRBJ1-6; 11 bases match TRBD1. The CDR3 runs to 13 residues. CDR1 SNHLY and CDR2 FYNNEI come from the germline V gene. The V gene end was trimmed by 6 bases and the J gene end by 11 bases; junction bases not matched to a gene: 3. The CDR3 protein is CASRGDRGTPLHF. CDR3 bases: TGTGCCAGCAGGGGGGACAGGGGGACACCCCTCCACTTT.

This clonotype occurred a few times. The V gene is TRBV7-9, the J gene TRBJ2-7; D unclear. CDR3 length: 13 residues. V was shortened by 5 bases and J by 3 bases, with 11 bases between the two germline ends. Germline lookup yields CDR1 SEHNR and CDR2 FQNEAQ (reference sequence). CDR3 in DNA: TGTGCCAGCAGCCGGGCGGCCCTCTACGAGCAGTACTTC. Its translation is CASSRAALYEQYF.

This clonotype was seen ten or more times. This chain uses TRBV12-3 or TRBV12-4 with TRBJ2-7; 7 nucleotides agree with TRBD2. The CDR3 loop spans 14 amino acids. The V segment lost 6 bases and the J segment 4 bases; nucleotides outside the gene matches: 9. The CDR3 region is CASSLLAGAYEQYF. CDR3 in DNA: TGTGCCAGCAGCTTACTCGCGGGAGCTTACGAGCAGTACTTC.

Many counts were recorded for this clonotype. The chain has TRBV12-3 or TRBV12-4 and TRBJ2-2; 12 bases align to TRBD2. J gave up 4 bases and V 5 bases, and 5 bases lay outside the gene matches. The CDR3 has 16 amino acids. CDR3 nucleotide sequence: TGTGCCAGCAGTCCTGGACTAGCGGGACTCACCGGGGAGCTGTTTTTT. Its protein is CASSPGLAGLTGELFF.

This clonotype was found a few times. This could be a read error, since a much larger clone is one nucleotide away. The chain joins TRBV29-1 to TRBJ1-1, with D maybe TRBD1 (5 bases). CDR3 size: 12 residues. Germline V gene data show CDR1 as SQVTM and CDR2 as ANQGSEA. CDR3 nucleotide sequence: TGCAGCATTGAAGGCAGGGTAACTGAAGCTTTCTTT. Translation: CSIEGRVTEAFF.

The rearrangement uses TRBV5-1 and TRBJ2-7; 9 bases fit TRBD2. With 4 bases clipped from V and 0 bases from J, the junction kept 5 bases outside the gene matches. This CDR3 contains 15 residues. Germline lookup yields CDR1 SGHRS and CDR2 YFSETQ. The CDR3 sequence is CASSGGTSSSYEQYF. Here the CDR3 DNA reads TGCGCCAGCAGCGGGGGGACTAGCAGCTCCTACGAGCAGTACTTC.

This clonotype was counted a few times. The gene calls are TRBV15 and TRBJ2-6; D could derive from TRBD1 or TRBD2 (5 bases each). CDR1 LNHNV and CDR2 YYDKDF come from the germline V gene (reference sequence). CDR3 length equals 16 residues. Deletions cut 0 bases from V and 3 bases from J, with 9 bases between. In nucleotides, the CDR3 is TGTGCCACCAGCAGAGAGGGGGTTGGTGGGGCCAACGTCCTGACTTTC. Translation gives CATSREGVGGANVLTF.

This clonotype was counted at least ten times. The chain uses TRBV29-1 and TRBJ2-1; 9 bases fit TRBD1. CDR1 is SQVTM and CDR2 is ANQGSEA in the germline V gene. V was clipped by 0 bases and J by 15 bases; unmatched bases: 3. The CDR3 is made up of 11 amino acids. CDR3 bases: TGCAGCGTTGAAGATGGGGGACAGGGGTTCTTC. Translating it yields CSVEDGGQGFF.

To note about this clonotype: With a much larger clone just one base away, this may be a read error. V usage is TRBV19 and J usage is TRBJ2-5, with 10 bases lining up with TRBD2. Germline V lookup: CDR1 LNHDA, CDR2 SQIVND (reference sequence). The CDR3 runs to 13 residues. CDR3 in amino acids: CASRGLARESQYF. CDR3 nucleotide sequence: TGTGCCAGCAGGGGACTAGCGAGAGAGTCCCAGTACTTC.

CDR3 in DNA: TGTGCCAGCAGCGGGAGGGCCGGGTACGAGCAGTACTTC. This codes for CASSGRAGYEQYF. The V call is TRBV9, the J call TRBJ2-7, with D possibly being TRBD2 (6 bases). This CDR3 is built from 13 residues. The ends were cut back, 3 bases at V and 4 bases at J, with 11 bases in the middle. CDR1 is SGDLS and CDR2 is YYNGEE in the germline V gene.

The V and J genes are TRBV24-1 and TRBJ1-2; 7 bases are shared with TRBD1. V trimming: 4 bases; J trimming: 5 bases; junction bases outside the gene matches: 9. The CDR3 runs to 15 residues. Germline values: CDR1 KGHDR, CDR2 SFDVKD. CDR3 coding DNA: TGTGCCACCAGTGACCCTACAGGGGCTGCTTATGGCTACACCTTC. Encoded protein: CATSDPTGAAYGYTF.

The sample holds a few counts of this clonotype. At one of its ends the junction is not consistent with the germline gene, which may arise from a read error. The chain has TRBV2 and TRBJ2-2; TRBD1 matches at 10 bases. Germline CDR1 SNHLY, CDR2 FYNNEI. This CDR3 has 15 amino acids. The CDR3 nucleotides are TGTGCCGGCAGCCCGGGACAGGGGTGGGCCGGGGAGCTGTTTTTT. As protein: CAGSPGQGWAGELFF. Drawing the rest from reference TRBV2 and TRBJ2-2, the complete variable domain is EPEVTQTPSHQVTQMGQEVILRCVPISNHLYFYWYRQILGQKVEFLVSFYNNEISEKSEIFDDQFSVERPDGSNFTLKIRSTKLEDSAMYFCAGSPGQGWAGELFFGEGSRLTVL.

This clonotype turned up a few times. The gene calls are TRBV5-1 and TRBJ2-7, with unresolved D. CDR3 length: 13 residues. The germline CDR1 and CDR2 sequences are SGHRS and YFSETQ. Trimming left V 0 bases short and J 2 bases short, with 6 bases between. CDR3 coding DNA: TGCGCCAGCAGCTTGGACACCACCTACGAGCAGTACTTC. It specifies CASSLDTTYEQYF.

Worth noting for this clonotype: The junction and the germline gene differ at one end; a read error may be behind it. The chain recombines TRBV7-6 with TRBJ1-1, with TRBD1 matching over 7 bases. Germline CDR1 SGHVS, CDR2 FNYEAQ. The length of the CDR3 is 14 residues. CDR3 sequence: CASSLRQGNTGAFF. CDR3 sequence (DNA): TGTGCCAGCAGCCTAAGACAGGGTAACACTGGAGCTTTCTTT. Complete variable domain (other parts from reference TRBV7-6 and TRBJ1-1): GAGVSQSPRYKVTKRGQDVALRCDPISGHVSLYWYRQALGQGPEFLTYFNYEAQQDKSGLPNDRFSAERPEGSISTLTIQRTEQRDSAMYRCASSLRQGNTGAFFGQGTRLTVV.

In this sample, this clonotype turned up many times. CDR3 loop: CSAKPRQGHYGYTF. CDR3 nucleotide sequence: TGCAGTGCTAAGCCAAGACAGGGACACTATGGCTACACCTTC. The chain combines TRBV20-1 with TRBJ1-2, with 7 bases fitting TRBD1. From germline, CDR1 is DFQATT and CDR2 SNEGSKA (reference sequence). The CDR3 loop spans 14 amino acids. J gave up 3 bases and V 4 bases, and 8 bases lay outside the gene matches.

This clonotype was observed at least ten times. V usage is TRBV30 and J usage is TRBJ2-1, with no clear D. The CDR3 length is 11 residues. The germline V and J ends were trimmed by 5 bases and 7 bases, with 9 bases remaining between them. Germline CDR1 reads GTSNPN; CDR2 reads SVGIG (reference sequence). The CDR3: CAWGSWNEQFF. The CDR3 nucleotides are TGTGCCTGGGGTTCATGGAATGAGCAGTTCTTC. Full variable domain (remainder filled in from reference TRBV30 and TRBJ2-1): SQTIHQWPATLVQPVGSPLSLECTVEGTSNPNLYWYRQAAGRGLQLLFYSVGIGQISSEVPQNLSASRPQDRQFILSSKKLLLSDSGFYLCAWGSWNEQFFGPGTRLTVL.

The rearrangement joins TRBV15 to TRBJ2-4; D ambiguous. Germline lookup yields CDR1 LNHNV and CDR2 YYDKDF (reference sequence). The CDR3 consists of 16 residues. V was trimmed by 3 bases and J by 7 bases, leaving 19 bases between them. The CDR3 DNA is TGTGCCACCAGCAGTGCTGTGGGCCCTAGGATCAACATTCAGTACTTC. It translates to CATSSAVGPRINIQYF.